The 29 T cell receptor beta chains in this list originate from one sample, sequenced in a study of blood T cells in healthy people across ages. Sample-barcoded 5' priming and a J-beta primer mix drove a second PCR of roughly 6 to 12 cycles. MiXCR, run by TCRdb on the 5' RACE reads, gives a single entry per CDR3 protein. Here the sample spans about 800,000 distinct CDR3 sequences, 20% to 30% being singletons. A further study also used this sample, focusing on T cells of mothers and their children.

Sequenced material: blood. These receptors came from a boy between 10 and 17 years old in good health.

This clonotype turned up a few times. The V call is TRBV5-1, the J call TRBJ2-1; D possibly uses TRBD1 or TRBD2 (6 bases each). The CDR3 is 15 residues long. V shed 3 bases and J shed 5 bases, with 15 bases lying between them. The germline CDR1 and CDR2 sequences are SGHRS and YFSETQ. The CDR3 DNA follows: TGCGCCAGCAGCTCGGTAGGGGGGCCAAACAATGAGCAGTTCTTC. This sequence encodes CASSSVGGPNNEQFF.

This clonotype was found a few times. The gene calls are TRBV5-8 and TRBJ1-5; D is perhaps TRBD1 (5 bases). The CDR3 consists of 14 residues. The germline gives CDR1 SGHTS, CDR2 YDEGEE. Trimming removed 1 base from V and 5 bases from J, with 10 bases in between. CDR3 nucleotide sequence: TGTGCCAGCAGCTTGAGCGGGGACTATCAGCCCCAGCATTTT. Protein: CASSLSGDYQPQHF.

This clonotype has more than one count but fewer than ten. The chain carries TRBV7-2 and TRBJ2-3; 8 bases line up with TRBD2. Looked up from germline, CDR1 is SGHTA and CDR2 is FQGNSA. Trimming at V came to 5 bases and at J to 1 base, leaving 8 bases not matched to a gene. CDR3 length: 16 residues. The CDR3 is CASSPLSGGGTDTQYF. The CDR3 DNA reads TGTGCCAGCAGCCCCCTTTCGGGGGGGGGCACAGATACGCAGTATTTT.

The chain joins TRBV28 to TRBJ2-7; TRBD1 matches 11 bases. Germline V gives CDR1 MDHEN, CDR2 SYDVKM. The CDR3 covers 16 residues. Unmatched junction bases numbered 7, after V lost 5 bases and J lost 1 base. The CDR3 loop reads CASSTSGQGASYEQYF. The CDR3 DNA reads TGTGCCAGCAGTACCTCCGGACAGGGGGCGTCCTACGAGCAGTACTTC.

This clonotype showed up just a few times. This chain connects TRBV29-1 to TRBJ1-1; no firm D call. V shed 1 base and J shed 3 bases, with 9 bases lying between them. This CDR3 has 13 amino acids. CDR1 is SQVTM and CDR2 is ANQGSEA in the germline V gene. This CDR3 is CSVEGRVHTEAFF. The CDR3 DNA follows: TGCAGCGTTGAAGGCAGAGTCCACACTGAAGCTTTCTTT.

This clonotype was picked up a small number of times. The chain links TRBV20-1 to TRBJ2-3; 11 nucleotides agree with TRBD1. Germline CDR1 and CDR2: DFQATT and SNEGSKA (reference sequence). The CDR3 has 16 residues. J gave up 4 bases and V 6 bases, and 12 bases lay outside the gene matches. CDR3 DNA: TGCAGTGCGCGCGCCTACGGGACAGGGGGTCCAGATACGCAGTATTTT. As protein: CSARAYGTGGPDTQYF.

V gene TRBV7-9 combines with J gene TRBJ1-1; 9 bases match TRBD1. The CDR3 totals 15 residues. Germline V gives CDR1 SEHNR, CDR2 FQNEAQ (reference sequence). V was clipped by 4 bases and J by 5 bases; unmatched bases: 8. CDR3 sequence reads: CASSSRTGETTEAFF. The CDR3 region has the DNA TGTGCCAGCAGCTCACGGACAGGGGAAACGACTGAAGCTTTCTTT.

The rearrangement links TRBV15 to TRBJ2-5, with D perhaps matching TRBD1 (5 bases). There are 13 residues in the CDR3. Germline V gene lookup returns CDR1 LNHNV and CDR2 YYDKDF (reference sequence). V was clipped by 1 base and J by 5 bases, with 8 bases between them. In nucleotides, the CDR3 is TGTGCCACCAGCAGAGGGACACGGGAGACCCAGTACTTC. Translated: CATSRGTRETQYF.

The chain couples TRBV27 to TRBJ1-2; no clear D. Trimming pared 3 bases from V and 0 bases from J, leaving 11 bases between. The CDR3 runs 15 residues. Germline values: CDR1 MNHEY, CDR2 SMNVEV (reference sequence). The CDR3 DNA sequence: TGTGCCAGCAGTTTTGGGGTCGGGGCTAACTATGGCTACACCTTC. This sequence encodes CASSFGVGANYGYTF.

This clonotype was recorded a few times. J is TRBJ2-3 and V is TRBV7-2, with a tentative D call TRBD1 (6 bases). In germline, CDR1 is SGHTA, CDR2 FQGNSA. The CDR3 is 14 amino acids. V was cut by 3 bases and J by 0 bases, with 7 bases left in between. The CDR3 sequence is CASSFTGSTDTQYF. The CDR3 DNA follows: TGTGCCAGCAGCTTCACAGGGAGCACAGATACGCAGTATTTT.

This clonotype was observed a few times. This rearrangement joins TRBV10-3 to TRBJ1-6, with TRBD1 identical over 8 bases. The CDR3 contains 14 residues. V shed 1 base, J shed 7 bases, and the junction held 0 bases outside the gene matches. Germline V gene data show CDR1 as ENHRY and CDR2 as SYGVKD. The CDR3 is CAISEWDRNSPLHF. Here the CDR3 DNA reads TGTGCCATCAGTGAGTGGGACAGGAATTCACCCCTCCACTTT.

This clonotype was detected a few times. V usage is TRBV7-9 and J usage is TRBJ2-5, with a possible D match to TRBD2 (5 bases). The last part of the DNA fits TRBJ2-1 better; the J call may be wrong. The CDR3 is made up of 14 amino acids. The germline V gene encodes CDR1 SEHNR and CDR2 FQNEAQ (reference sequence). CDR3 sequence: CASSLFGLYNEQFF. The CDR3 nucleotides are TGTGCCAGCAGCCTTTTCGGACTCTACAATGAGCAGTTCTTC.

This chain uses TRBV7-2 with TRBJ1-6; D remains unclear. The CDR3 runs to 16 residues. CDR1 is SGHTA and CDR2 is FQGNSA in the germline V gene. Trimming left V 5 bases short and J 7 bases short, with 18 bases between. The CDR3 coding sequence is TGTGCCAGCAGCCGAGGTATTAGGGCGTCAAATTCACCCCTCCACTTT. This gives the protein CASSRGIRASNSPLHF.

The chain recombines TRBV27 with TRBJ1-1; 8 bases fit TRBD1. Looked up from germline, CDR1 is MNHEY and CDR2 is SMNVEV (reference sequence). CDR3 length: 15 amino acids. The trim removed 3 bases at V and 6 bases at J, leaving 9 bases unmatched. The CDR3 nucleotides are TGTGCCAGCAGTTTCAGGGGGCTCGGTCTCGCTGAAGCTTTCTTT. Amino acids: CASSFRGLGLAEAFF.

V usage is TRBV2 and J usage is TRBJ2-2; TRBD2 matches 8 bases. Germline loops: CDR1 SNHLY, CDR2 FYNNEI. The V and J ends lost 4 bases and 5 bases, in that order; junction bases with no gene match: 9. The CDR3 runs to 16 residues. This CDR3 reads CASSVSSGSGTGELFF. The CDR3 nucleotides are TGTGCCAGCAGTGTGTCGAGCGGGAGTGGTACCGGGGAGCTGTTTTTT. Full variable domain (rest looked up from reference TRBV2 and TRBJ2-2): EPEVTQTPSHQVTQMGQEVILRCVPISNHLYFYWYRQILGQKVEFLVSFYNNEISEKSEIFDDQFSVERPDGSNFTLKIRSTKLEDSAMYFCASSVSSGSGTGELFFGEGSRLTVL.

This clonotype has only a few counts. V gene TRBV24-1 combines with J gene TRBJ2-7; tentative D call: TRBD2 (6 bases). V gave up 0 bases and J gave up 8 bases, with 16 bases separating them. The germline V gene encodes CDR1 KGHDR and CDR2 SFDVKD. CDR3 size: 15 residues. CDR3 sequence (DNA): TGTGCCACCAGTGATTTGGGCGGGACTTTGGGCAAGCAGTACTTC. Translated, it gives CATSDLGGTLGKQYF.

This clonotype was detected a few times. CDR3 protein: CASSLSGGALTEAFF. The CDR3 bases are TGTGCCAGCAGCCTTTCAGGGGGCGCGTTAACTGAAGCTTTCTTT. The chain combines TRBV7-3 with TRBJ1-1, with 8 bases matching TRBD1. Per germline, CDR1 SGHTA and CDR2 FQGTGA. This CDR3 has 15 residues. After removal of 5 bases from V and 5 bases from J, the junction contained 10 bases not matched to a gene.

The table lists this clonotype with a few counts. The gene calls are TRBV6-2 or TRBV6-3 and TRBJ1-3; D uncertain. The CDR3 loop spans 19 amino acids. Trimming removed 1 base from V and 0 bases from J, with 19 bases in between. Germline V gene sequence: CDR1 MNHEY, CDR2 SVGEGT. The CDR3, as DNA: TGTGCCAGCAGTTACTTCATCGTGGCAGGACGGTACTCTGGAAACACCATATATTTT. It specifies CASSYFIVAGRYSGNTIYF.

About this clonotype itself: At one boundary the junction diverges from the germline segment, which might be a read error. J is TRBJ1-1 and V is TRBV3-1; D uncertain. Germline CDR1 LGHDT, CDR2 YNNKEL (reference sequence). The CDR3 extends over 14 amino acids. As DNA, the CDR3 is TGTGCCAGCAGACAAGAGAATTTGAACACTGAAGCTTTCTTT. Translated, it gives CASRQENLNTEAFF.

In this sample, this clonotype turned up once. This may arise from a read error, as a much more abundant clone is one base away. The chain's CDR3 is CVWSVLGQSPSYEQYF. The CDR3 DNA reads as TGTGTCTGGAGTGTACTGGGACAGTCTCCTTCCTACGAGCAGTACTTC. The chain has TRBV30 and TRBJ2-7; 7 nucleotides agree with TRBD1. Germline V CDR1 and CDR2: GTSNPN, SVGIG (reference sequence). This CDR3 has 16 residues.

The genes are TRBV6-1 and TRBJ1-5; 7 bases line up with TRBD1. The CDR3 is 15 residues long. Trimming cost V 6 bases and J 3 bases; bases outside gene matches: 8. Germline CDR1 and CDR2: MNHNS and SASEGT. The CDR3 nucleotides read TGTGCCAGCAGCCCCTTCGACAGGGACAATCAGCCCCAGCATTTT. Its protein product is CASSPFDRDNQPQHF.

The chain uses TRBV28 and TRBJ2-5; 12 bases fit TRBD1. The J call may be incorrect, as the DNA end agrees better with TRBJ2-7. The CDR3 is 17 amino acids. The germline V gene encodes CDR1 MDHEN and CDR2 SYDVKM. DNA of the CDR3: TGTGCCAGCAGTTTATACAGCCGCCGGGACAGGGGGCTCGAGCAGTACTTC. Amino acids: CASSLYSRRDRGLEQYF.

The genes are TRBV7-2 and TRBJ2-7, with 7 bases aligning to TRBD2. Germline V lookup: CDR1 SGHTA, CDR2 FQGNSA. V gave up 3 bases and J gave up 4 bases; unmatched junction bases: 6. CDR3 length: 14 amino acids. The CDR3 DNA reads TGTGCCAGCAGCTTCCTAGCGGTAGGGTACGAGCAGTACTTC. It yields the protein CASSFLAVGYEQYF.

The J gene is TRBJ2-5, the V gene TRBV3-1; 12 bases are a match to TRBD2. The V and J ends lost 0 bases and 4 bases, in that order; junction bases with no gene match: 3. This CDR3 is 16 amino acids long. Germline values: CDR1 LGHDT, CDR2 YNNKEL (reference sequence). Here the CDR3 reads CASSQELAGGRETQYF. The CDR3 DNA is TGTGCCAGCAGCCAAGAACTAGCGGGAGGTAGAGAGACCCAGTACTTC.

The genes are TRBV20-1 and TRBJ1-3; perhaps TRBD1 as D (6 bases). Germline lookup yields CDR1 DFQATT and CDR2 SNEGSKA (reference sequence). This CDR3 spans 14 amino acids. Between the trimmed V and J ends, which lost 6 bases and 1 base, there was a span of 13 bases. CDR3 nucleotides: TGCAGTGCCTCCGGGGGCCCATCTGGAAACACCATATATTTT. Its translation is CSASGGPSGNTIYF.

The V call is TRBV5-1, the J call TRBJ2-2; 8 nucleotides align to TRBD2. The CDR3 has 15 amino acids. CDR1 is SGHRS and CDR2 is YFSETQ in the germline V gene. V dropped 0 bases and J dropped 6; count of bases not matched to a gene: 4. The CDR3: CASSLDGGVPGELFF. The DNA of the CDR3 is TGCGCCAGCAGCTTGGACGGGGGGGTTCCCGGGGAGCTGTTTTTT. Supplemented by reference TRBV5-1 and TRBJ2-2, the full variable domain reads KAGVTQTPRYLIKTRGQQVTLSCSPISGHRSVSWYQQTPGQGLQFLFEYFSETQRNKGNFPGRFSGRQFSNSRSEMNVSTLELGDSALYLCASSLDGGVPGELFFGEGSRLTVL.

The chain recombines TRBV3-1 with TRBJ2-6; the D gene is possibly TRBD2 (6 bases). Germline CDR1 is LGHDT and CDR2 is YNNKEL (reference sequence). The V end lost 5 bases, the J end lost 0 bases, and 11 bases lay between the germline ends. The CDR3 totals 16 residues. The CDR3 loop reads CASSRDFSSGANVLTF. The CDR3 region has the DNA TGTGCCAGCAGCAGGGACTTCTCCTCTGGGGCCAACGTCCTGACTTTC.

The J gene is TRBJ1-4, the V gene TRBV12-3 or TRBV12-4, with 8 bases lining up with TRBD1. The CDR3 is made up of 12 amino acids. J gave up 14 bases and V 5 bases, and 7 bases lay outside the gene matches. CDR3 in amino acids: CASSPIQGGLFF. CDR3 DNA sequence: TGTGCCAGCAGTCCCATACAGGGGGGGCTGTTTTTT.

This clonotype was observed a few times. The DNA for the CDR3 is TGTGCCAGCAGCGTAGTCGGGGACCTCCAAGAGACCCAGTACTTC. Protein product: CASSVVGDLQETQYF. The chain has TRBV9 and TRBJ2-1, with D possibly called TRBD1 or TRBD2 (5 bases each). The better agreement between TRBJ2-5 and the DNA end casts doubt on the J call. CDR1 SGDLS and CDR2 YYNGEE come from the germline V gene. There are 15 residues in the CDR3.